The 13 T cell receptor beta chains in this list originate from one sample, sequenced in a study of blood T cell repertoires in COVID-19. Clones were sequenced by immunoSEQ multiplex PCR, and TCRdb holds only the in-frame ones, with some missing. The table lists roughly 160,000 clones, 86% of them singletons. The specimen sequenced was peripheral blood. All receptors come from a man in his sixties with acute or convalescent COVID-19.

This chain uses TRBV29-1 with TRBJ2-3; 7 bases fit TRBD1. This CDR3 is 13 amino acids long. Trimming at V came to 6 bases and at J to 1 base, leaving 4 bases not matched to a gene. In germline, CDR1 is SQVTM, CDR2 ANQGSEA. CDR3 sequence: CSVTGTGTDTQYF. CDR3 sequence (DNA): TGCAGCGTAACTGGGACAGGCACAGATACGCAGTATTTT.

The chain carries TRBV27 and TRBJ2-4, with TRBD2 matching 10 bases. The CDR3 has 16 residues. CDR1 and CDR2 (germline): MNHEY, SMNVEV (reference sequence). V shed 8 bases and J 0 bases; nucleotides not matched to a gene: 7. The CDR3 DNA reads as TGTGCCAGCTCCGGACTAGCGGAGGTAGCCAAAAACATTCAGTACTTC. Its translation: CASSGLAEVAKNIQYF.

The gene calls are TRBV9 and TRBJ1-5; 12 positions match TRBD1. V lost 3 bases and J lost 3; bases outside the gene matches: 7. The V gene's germline CDR1 is SGDLS and CDR2 YYNGEE. The CDR3 is made up of 17 amino acids. This CDR3 reads CASSAGGTGGDNQPQHF. CDR3 DNA: TGTGCCAGCAGCGCAGGCGGGACAGGGGGCGACAATCAGCCCCAGCATTTT.

The chain recombines TRBV5-1 with TRBJ2-1, with 8 bases identical to TRBD2. The length of the CDR3 is 13 residues. V lost 7 bases and J lost 4; bases outside the gene matches: 4. Looked up from germline, CDR1 is SGHRS and CDR2 is YFSETQ. This CDR3 is CASRLAGYNEQFF. CDR3 coding DNA: TGCGCCAGCCGATTAGCGGGGTACAATGAGCAGTTCTTC. Full variable domain (missing parts from reference TRBV5-1 and TRBJ2-1): KAGVTQTPRYLIKTRGQQVTLSCSPISGHRSVSWYQQTPGQGLQFLFEYFSETQRNKGNFPGRFSGRQFSNSRSEMNVSTLELGDSALYLCASRLAGYNEQFFGPGTRLTVL.

This chain links TRBV6-6 with TRBJ2-3; tentative D call: TRBD2 (5 bases). CDR1 is MNHNY, CDR2 SVGAGI, per germline (reference sequence). CDR3 size: 14 residues. V lost 6 bases and J lost 4, with 14 bases in between. In DNA, the CDR3 is TGTGCCAGCAGCCCCGGACTGGGAGCAGATACGCAGTATTTT. Protein product: CASSPGLGADTQYF.

The chain uses TRBV12-2 and TRBJ2-7; no DNA check was done on the table's D call, TRBD2. TRBV12-2 is a pseudogene segment. The CDR3 runs to 15 residues. The CDR3 spells CASRLFPGESYEQYF. The DNA of the CDR3 is TGTGCAAGTCGCTTATTCCCGGGTGAGTCCTACGAGCAGTACTTC.

The genes are TRBV19 and TRBJ2-1; 11 nucleotides match TRBD2. J lost 6 bases, V lost 6 bases, and 7 bases had no gene match. The CDR3 is 15 amino acids. Germline values: CDR1 LNHDA, CDR2 SQIVND (reference sequence). The chain's CDR3 is CASSTLAGVPNEQFF. Written as DNA, the CDR3 is TGTGCCAGTAGCACACTAGCGGGAGTCCCCAATGAGCAGTTCTTC.

The V and J genes are TRBV2 and TRBJ1-1; D is undetermined. V was clipped by 0 bases and J by 1 base, with 6 bases between them. The germline V gene has CDR1 SNHLY and CDR2 FYNNEI. The CDR3 is made up of 14 amino acids. The CDR3 here is CASSEAGGNTEAFF. The CDR3 coding sequence is TGTGCCAGCAGTGAAGCCGGCGGGAACACTGAAGCTTTCTTT.

A remark on this clone: At one boundary the junction diverges from the germline segment, which might be a read error. This chain links TRBV28 with TRBJ2-1, with 15 bases fitting TRBD2. Germline V lookup: CDR1 MDHEN, CDR2 SYDVKM. The CDR3 runs 12 residues. The CDR3 sequence is CASRTSGRALVF. The DNA for the CDR3 is TGTGCCAGCCGGACTAGCGGGAGGGCCTTGGTCTTC.

This rearrangement joins TRBV4-2 to TRBJ1-5, with D unresolved. The germline CDR1 and CDR2 sequences are LGHNA and YNFKEQ. The V gene lost 1 base and the J gene lost 2 bases, with 9 bases spanning the gap. There are 15 residues in the CDR3. In DNA form, the CDR3 reads TGTGCCAGCAGCCAAGCCGTTGCGGGCAATCAGCCCCAGCATTTT. This gives the protein CASSQAVAGNQPQHF.

This chain links TRBV10-1 with TRBJ2-3; 8 nucleotides agree with TRBD1. This CDR3 is 15 amino acids long. With 6 bases clipped from V and 3 bases from J, the junction kept 8 bases outside the gene matches. Germline V gene lookup returns CDR1 WNHNN and CDR2 SYGVQD (reference sequence). CDR3 DNA: TGCGCCAGCAGCCCAGGGGGCTGGGAAACAGATACGCAGTATTTT. Amino acids: CASSPGGWETDTQYF.

The rearrangement links TRBV10-1 to TRBJ1-5; weak D call: TRBD1 (5 bases). The CDR3 covers 12 residues. Per germline, CDR1 WNHNN and CDR2 SYGVQD (reference sequence). The ends were cut back, 5 bases at V and 7 bases at J, with 9 bases in the middle. The CDR3 reads CASSTGPQPQHF. The CDR3 coding sequence is TGCGCCAGCAGTACAGGTCCCCAGCCCCAGCATTTT.

Turning to this clone: One end of the junction varies from germline; a read error may be responsible. This rearrangement joins TRBV29-1 to TRBJ2-7, with 7 positions matching TRBD2. The CDR3 runs 13 residues. CDR1 SQVTM and CDR2 ANQGSEA come from the germline V gene. For the CDR3, the DNA is TGCAGCGTCGAAGGGAGGGGTACCCACGAGCAGTACTTC. Amino acids: CSVEGRGTHEQYF.